A selection of T cell receptor beta chains follows, all from one sample in a study of T cell responses to AZD1222 COVID-19 vaccine. Here immunoSEQ multiplex PCR was the method, and the copy in TCRdb shows in-frame clones only, minus some. The repertoire consists of more than 95,000 clones, with approximately 90% occurring once and the leading ten covering about 3.3%. Here the sequenced sample was peripheral blood, taken 28 days after the second AZD1222 dose. The receptor set was obtained from an adult who received the AZD1222 COVID-19 vaccine. Each CDR3 is given with its conserved first and last residue. The D gene is left open where the match is weak. Some rows mark clone size as missing; the rest say once, few, many or name a class of expanded clone.

j_call cdr3_length clone_size d_call v_call cdr3_nt cdr3_aa
TRBJ1-4 12 . . TRBV29-1 TGCAGCGTTGCAGAGTTTAATGAAAAACTGTTTTTT CSVAEFNEKLFF
TRBJ2-1 15 . . TRBV6-5 TGTGCCAGCAGTTACGGGTTGGGGACCTACAATGAGCAGTTCTTC CASSYGLGTYNEQFF
TRBJ1-1 13 few . TRBV6-5 TGTGCCAGCAGCAGGACGGCGAACACTGAAGCTTTCTTT CASSRTANTEAFF
TRBJ1-3 15 . . TRBV6-5 TGTGCCAGCAGTCTTACCGGGATATCTGGAAACACCATATATTTT CASSLTGISGNTIYF
TRBJ2-6 17 . TRBD1 TRBV9 TGTGCCAGCAGCGCCCGGACAGGTCGCTCTGGGGCCAACGTCCTGACTTTC CASSARTGRSGANVLTF
TRBJ1-5 13 . . TRBV15 TGTGCCACCAGCAGAGACTTAAGTCAGCCCCAGCATTTT CATSRDLSQPQHF
TRBJ1-1 15 . . TRBV28 TGTGCCAGCAGTAGACCCGGGGGACAGAACACTGAAGCTTTCTTT CASSRPGGQNTEAFF
TRBJ2-7 16 . TRBD2 TRBV5-1 TGCGCCAGCAGCTCGGGGGGGACTAGCGGGAGAAACGAGCAGTACTTC CASSSGGTSGRNEQYF
TRBJ2-1 14 . . TRBV11-3 TGTGCCAGCAGCTTAGTGGGAGCGGGCAATGAGCAGTTCTTC CASSLVGAGNEQFF
TRBJ2-7 13 . . TRBV12-3/TRBV12-4 TGTGCCAGCAGTTTAAATGGGGGACACGAGCAGTACTTC CASSLNGGHEQYF
TRBJ1-4 17 . . TRBV28 TGTGCCAGCAGTTCCCCCGGCGTGGGGGGCGCGAATGAAAAACTGTTTTTT CASSSPGVGGANEKLFF
TRBJ1-2 17 . TRBD1 TRBV2 TGTGCCAGCAGTTATAGACAGGGGGGCTTGACCGGCTATGGCTACACCTTC CASSYRQGGLTGYGYTF
TRBJ2-7 15 . . TRBV6-5 TGTGCCAGCAGTTACTCAGGGGGGCGCACGTACGAGCAGTACTTC CASSYSGGRTYEQYF
TRBJ1-4 15 once . TRBV3-1/TRBV3-2 TGTGCCAGCAGCCAAACGGGTTTTCGGAGGGAAAAACTGTTTTTT CASSQTGFRREKLFF
TRBJ2-3 14 . TRBD2 TRBV10-2 TGCGCCAGCAGCCTAGGGACTAGCGGCGATACGCAGTATTTT CASSLGTSGDTQYF
TRBJ1-1 16 . . TRBV29-1 TGCAGCGTTGAAGCTTCAAGTGGTCCGGAAAACACTGAAGCTTTCTTT CSVEASSGPENTEAFF